One and the same sample provided the 9 T cell receptor beta chains below, sequenced in a study of T cell clonality in common variable immunodeficiency. Sequencing was performed with immunoSEQ multiplex PCR; in TCRdb, only in-frame clones are kept and a portion is missing. The sample is made up of approximately 44,000 clones, none counted only once. Sequencing was performed on peripheral blood mononuclear cells. These receptor sequences come from a person aged 18-69 years in good health.

This clone was seen at least ten times. The read finishes 3 residues shy of the CDR3 end, and the germline J gene is used to complete it. The J gene is TRBJ1-3, the V gene TRBV24-1; the match to TRBD1 covers 9 bases. Looked up from germline, CDR1 is KGHDR and CDR2 is SFDVKD. The CDR3 contains 17 residues. Trimming took 1 base from V and 4 from J; bases not matched to a gene: 7. The CDR3 region is CATSDFPGQGKGNTIYF. Partial CDR3 DNA: TGTGCCACCAGTGATTTTCCCGGACAGGGGAAAGGAAACACC.

This clone was seen at least ten times. Sequencing ends 3 residues short of the CDR3 end; the germline J gene provides the rest. The V gene is TRBV2, the J gene TRBJ1-2; a possible D gene is TRBD1 (6 bases). V dropped 9 bases and J dropped 0 bases, with 8 bases sitting between them. Per germline, CDR1 SNHLY and CDR2 FYNNEI. The CDR3 runs to 12 residues. CDR3 amino acids: CARGDTNYGYTF. The CDR3 DNA, read in part, is TGTGCCAGGGGGGACACTAACTATGGC.

This clone was observed many times. The CDR3 end lies 3 residues beyond the end of the read and is filled in from the germline J gene. V and J are TRBV2 and TRBJ1-4, with TRBD1 matching 8 bases. CDR3 length: 14 amino acids. Germline assignment: CDR1 SNHLY and CDR2 FYNNEI. V was clipped by 0 bases and J by 7 bases; unmatched bases: 1. The part of the CDR3 DNA that was read is TGTGCCAGCAGTGAAGCGGGGACAGGTGAAAAA. Amino acids: CASSEAGTGEK. The full-length CDR3 reads as CASSEAGTGEKLFF.

This clone was recorded at least ten times. This chain's CDR3 is CASSLNSGSGETQYF. The part of the CDR3 DNA that was read is TGCGCCAGCAGCTTGAATAGCGGATCGGGAGAGACC. The V and J genes are TRBV5-1 and TRBJ2-5; D is perhaps TRBD2 (6 bases). The CDR3 goes on 3 residues after the read ends, and that part is filled in from the germline J gene. In germline, CDR1 is SGHRS, CDR2 YFSETQ. This CDR3 has 15 residues. V was clipped by 1 base and J by 4 bases, with 14 bases between them.

Ten or more counts support this clone. The read ends 3 residues before the CDR3 terminus; that terminus is restored from the germline J gene. V is TRBV19 and J is TRBJ2-7, with 7 bases that match TRBD1. The germline gives CDR1 LNHDA, CDR2 SQIVND (reference sequence). The CDR3 covers 14 residues. V lost 3 bases, J lost 3 bases, and 5 bases stayed unmatched. The CDR3 protein is CASSMAGGNYEQYF. The part of the CDR3 DNA that was read is TGTGCCAGTAGTATGGCAGGGGGAAACTACGAG. Based on the CDR3 plus reference TRBV19 and TRBJ2-7, the full variable domain is DGGITQSPKYLFRKEGQNVTLSCEQNLNHDAMYWYRQDPGQGLRLIYYSQIVNDFQKGDIAEGYSVSREKKESFPLTVTSAQKNPTAFYLCASSMAGGNYEQYFGPGTRLTVT.

This clone came up a few times. The read comes to an end 3 residues before the CDR3 does, leaving the germline J gene to fill in the end. The chain couples TRBV20-1 to TRBJ2-7, with TRBD2 matching over 8 bases. J was trimmed by 2 bases and V by 6 bases; bases with no gene match: 6. Per germline, CDR1 DFQATT and CDR2 SNEGSKA (reference sequence). This CDR3 contains 13 residues. The CDR3 region is CSARTSGAYEQYF. The CDR3 DNA, read in part, is TGCAGTGCGAGAACTAGCGGAGCCTACGAG.

This clone was seen ten or more times. The read terminates 3 residues before the CDR3 end, so the remaining end is supplied by the germline J gene. This rearrangement joins TRBV6-1 to TRBJ1-4; maybe TRBD1 (6 bases). V dropped 3 bases and J dropped 8 bases, with 13 bases sitting between them. Germline-derived CDR1 and CDR2 are MNHNS and SASEGT. CDR3 length: 14 residues. The covered CDR3 bases are TGTGCCAGCAGTGAGGGGGCCTATGAAGAAAAA. Its protein product is CASSEGAYEEK. The complete CDR3 reads CASSEGAYEEKLFF.

This clone has at least ten counts. The read ends 3 residues shy of where the CDR3 ends; the end is completed using the germline J gene. The chain has TRBV7-6 and TRBJ1-6; D perhaps matches TRBD1 (5 bases). V dropped 1 base and J dropped 6 bases, with 10 bases sitting between them. The length of the CDR3 is 15 residues. In germline, CDR1 is SGHVS, CDR2 FNYEAQ. The part of the CDR3 DNA that was read is TGTGCCAGCAGCTTAGGTCCGACAGCTAATTCACCC. Translation gives CASSLGPTANSP. The full CDR3 reads CASSLGPTANSPLHF.

This clone has a handful of counts. The sequenced fragment ends 3 residues before the CDR3 boundary, so the rest is inferred from the germline J gene. This chain joins TRBV2 and TRBJ1-5; a possible D gene is TRBD1 (5 bases). Trimming pared 6 bases from V and 2 bases from J, leaving 14 bases between. This CDR3 has 15 amino acids. Germline-derived CDR1 and CDR2 are SNHLY and FYNNEI. The DNA read from the CDR3 is TGTGCCAGCAGCCAAGAGGGGTTCGGCAATCAGCCC. Amino acids: CASSQEGFGNQP. The entire CDR3 protein reads CASSQEGFGNQPQHF.